The 29 T cell receptor beta chains below all came from one sample that was sequenced in a study of T cells in Graves' hyperthyroidism and ophthalmopathy. The investigators amplified TCR beta CDR3 regions from RNA transcripts. First-round RT-PCR with HTBI primers amplified the TCR CDR3 region. One entry per CDR3 protein, called by TCRdb with MiXCR from the multiplex PCR reads. The sample records 600,000 to 850,000 distinct CDR3 sequences, about 19% being singletons. Source material: blood. These receptors were collected from a woman aged 45-65 years with Graves' hyperthyroidism that later progressed to Graves' ophthalmopathy.

This clonotype has a count of ten or more. The chain recombines TRBV2 with TRBJ1-1; 7 nucleotides agree with TRBD1. This CDR3 has 15 amino acids. V gave up 4 bases and J gave up 0 bases; unmatched junction bases: 5. The V gene's germline CDR1 is SNHLY and CDR2 FYNNEI. CDR3: CASSGNRGMNTEAFF. DNA for the CDR3: TGTGCCAGCAGTGGTAACAGGGGTATGAACACTGAAGCTTTCTTT.

This clonotype showed up many times. The chain couples TRBV5-1 to TRBJ2-1; 8 bases line up with TRBD1. The CDR3 loop spans 15 amino acids. Germline lookup yields CDR1 SGHRS and CDR2 YFSETQ. Trimming removed 2 bases from V and 4 bases from J; junction bases left unmatched: 5. CDR3 DNA sequence: TGCGCCAGCAGCTTTACCGGGACAGGATACAATGAGCAGTTCTTC. Residues: CASSFTGTGYNEQFF.

This clonotype appeared many times. V is TRBV11-2 and J is TRBJ2-3, with D possibly being TRBD2 (6 bases). V lost 5 bases and J 1 base, leaving 16 bases between the germline ends. Germline values: CDR1 SGHAT, CDR2 FQNNGV. CDR3 length: 16 amino acids. CDR3: CASSPNLGEGTDTQYF. In nucleotides, the CDR3 is TGTGCCAGCAGCCCCAATTTAGGGGAGGGCACAGATACGCAGTATTTT.

In its sample, this clonotype was seen many times. The chain couples TRBV20-1 to TRBJ1-1; no firm D call. Trimming removed 2 bases at V and 0 bases at J, with 19 bases between. CDR1 is DFQATT and CDR2 is SNEGSKA in the germline V gene (reference sequence). This CDR3 comprises 17 residues. The CDR3 spells CSARSPGRLEMNTEAFF. CDR3 sequence (DNA): TGCAGTGCTAGATCCCCCGGCAGGCTAGAGATGAACACTGAAGCTTTCTTT.

The chain recombines TRBV7-6 with TRBJ2-1; D not resolved. The CDR3 consists of 13 residues. CDR1 is SGHVS, CDR2 FNYEAQ, per germline. V gave up 0 bases and J gave up 6 bases, with 6 bases separating them. The DNA of the CDR3 is TGTGCCAGCAGCTTAGCTCTCCTCAATGAGCAGTTCTTC. This translates into CASSLALLNEQFF.

In this sample, this clonotype turned up many times. The CDR3 DNA reads TGTGCCAGCAGCAATCTGGGCGTAGGGACCCAGTACTTC. Amino acid sequence: CASSNLGVGTQYF. The rearrangement uses TRBV13 and TRBJ2-5; D is ambiguous. The V and J ends lost 5 bases and 7 bases respectively, with 14 bases between them. Germline assignment: CDR1 PRHDT and CDR2 FYEKMQ (reference sequence). The CDR3 has 13 residues.

This clonotype was recorded a few times. The V call is TRBV2, the J call TRBJ1-1, with D hard to call. CDR3 size: 16 residues. Germline V gene lookup returns CDR1 SNHLY and CDR2 FYNNEI. The ends were cut back, 5 bases at V and 7 bases at J, with 23 bases in the middle. In nucleotides, the CDR3 is TGTGCCAGCAGTTTAAGTGGGGTCCCGGGCTCTCATGAAGCTTTCTTT. Amino acids: CASSLSGVPGSHEAFF.

The chain links TRBV9 to TRBJ2-1; D is possibly TRBD1 (6 bases). This CDR3 is 16 amino acids long. Germline CDR1 reads SGDLS; CDR2 reads YYNGEE. Trimming took off 4 bases at V and 1 base at J, with 15 bases between the two ends. The CDR3 sequence is CASSPYREISYNEQFF. The CDR3, as DNA: TGTGCCAGCAGCCCCTACAGGGAGATATCCTACAATGAGCAGTTCTTC.

This clonotype was recorded many times. The chain has TRBV30 and TRBJ2-3; D is ambiguous. The CDR3 is 13 residues long. The germline V gene has CDR1 GTSNPN and CDR2 SVGIG (reference sequence). V lost 3 bases to trimming and J lost 4 bases, with 11 bases between them. The CDR3 here is CAWRGTMADTQYF. CDR3 in DNA: TGTGCCTGGAGGGGAACGATGGCAGATACGCAGTATTTT.

This clonotype was counted a few times. The chain recombines TRBV7-3 with TRBJ2-2; 13 bases fit TRBD2. The ends lost 3 bases at V and 6 bases at J; junction bases unmatched: 1. Germline CDR1 is SGHTA and CDR2 is FQGTGA. CDR3 size: 15 residues. CDR3 nucleotide sequence: TGTGCCAGCAGCTTCGGACTAGCGGGGGCCGGGGAGCTGTTTTTT. Residues: CASSFGLAGAGELFF.

This chain joins TRBV12-3 or TRBV12-4 and TRBJ1-4; 10 bases match TRBD1. After removal of 2 bases from V and 8 bases from J, the junction contained 8 bases not matched to a gene. The CDR3 runs to 16 residues. CDR3 nucleotide sequence: TGTGCCAGCAGTTTATTGGGACAGGGGTTCTTGGAAAAACTGTTTTTT. It codes for CASSLLGQGFLEKLFF.

For this clonotype: A read error may explain this, as a much larger clone is one base away. The rearrangement links TRBV30 to TRBJ2-5, with no clear D. CDR1 is GTSNPN, CDR2 SVGIG, per germline (reference sequence). CDR3 length: 11 amino acids. V gave up 4 bases and J gave up 3 bases, with 6 bases separating them. The CDR3 region has the DNA TGTGCCTGGACAGTAGAAGAGACCCAGTACTTC. It translates to CAWTVEETQYF.

This chain uses TRBV18 with TRBJ2-1, with unresolved D. Trimming took off 0 bases at V and 1 base at J, with 16 bases between the two ends. The germline CDR1 and CDR2 sequences are KGHSH and LQKENI. This CDR3 comprises 18 residues. The CDR3 is CASSPPGADTNSYNEQFF. The CDR3 bases are TGTGCCAGCTCACCACCGGGTGCAGACACCAATTCCTACAATGAGCAGTTCTTC.

Only a few counts were recorded for this clonotype. V gene TRBV3-1 combines with J gene TRBJ1-3; TRBD1 is a possible D gene (6 bases). Germline V gene data show CDR1 as LGHDT and CDR2 as YNNKEL (reference sequence). This CDR3 spans 16 amino acids. V dropped 1 base and J dropped 4 bases, with 14 bases sitting between them. This CDR3 reads CASSQASGGGGNTIYF. The CDR3 nucleotides are TGTGCCAGCAGCCAAGCCTCCGGCGGGGGCGGAAACACCATATATTTT.

The chain couples TRBV11-2 to TRBJ1-2; the D gene is possibly TRBD1 (5 bases). Germline V lookup: CDR1 SGHAT, CDR2 FQNNGV. The CDR3 extends over 13 amino acids. V lost 5 bases and J lost 1, with 8 bases in between. The CDR3 region has the DNA TGTGCCAGCAGCCACAGGAATAACTATGGCTACACCTTC. This translates into CASSHRNNYGYTF.

There are a few counts of this clonotype. This chain connects TRBV2 to TRBJ1-1; D uncertain. CDR1 and CDR2 from the germline V gene are SNHLY and FYNNEI. This CDR3 spans 11 amino acids. Trimming stripped 7 bases from V and 3 bases from J, with 6 bases between. CDR3 in amino acids: CASTLHTEAFF. CDR3 bases: TGTGCCAGCACATTACACACTGAAGCTTTCTTT.

The chain employs TRBV19 and TRBJ2-1, with D possibly matching TRBD2 (6 bases). Germline values: CDR1 LNHDA, CDR2 SQIVND (reference sequence). This CDR3 is 14 amino acids long. V lost 10 bases and J 4 bases, leaving 17 bases between the germline ends. CDR3 region: CATAPGLPYNEQFF. The CDR3 nucleotides are TGTGCCACCGCGCCGGGACTCCCATACAATGAGCAGTTCTTC.

This clonotype was counted only a few times. The CDR3 spells CAIRIGTADRELFF. The CDR3 bases are TGTGCCATCAGAATTGGGACAGCCGACAGGGAGCTGTTTTTT. The chain combines TRBV10-3 with TRBJ2-2, with 7 positions matching TRBD1. The CDR3 covers 14 residues. J was trimmed by 9 bases and V by 6 bases; bases with no gene match: 10. Germline lookup yields CDR1 ENHRY and CDR2 SYGVKD.

This clonotype was found a few times. The chain employs TRBV7-9 and TRBJ2-7, with 7 bases aligning to TRBD1. This CDR3 has 15 residues. The ends lost 5 bases at V and 0 bases at J; junction bases unmatched: 7. The germline V gene encodes CDR1 SEHNR and CDR2 FQNEAQ (reference sequence). The CDR3 nucleotides are TGTGCCAGCAGCCGTACAGGGGTGAGCTCCTACGAGCAGTACTTC. It translates to CASSRTGVSSYEQYF.

This clonotype was picked up many times. The chain uses TRBV5-5 and TRBJ2-1; the D is unclear. The germline V and J ends were trimmed by 4 bases and 4 bases, with 12 bases remaining between them. In germline, CDR1 is SGHKS, CDR2 YYEKEE (reference sequence). This CDR3 contains 14 residues. CDR3 DNA sequence: TGTGCCAGCAGCACCCAGGCGCTGTACAATGAGCAGTTCTTC. This codes for CASSTQALYNEQFF.

The table lists this clonotype with many counts. The CDR3 protein is CASRPDGSSYEQYF. The CDR3 nucleotides are TGTGCCAGCAGACCCGACGGCAGCTCCTACGAGCAGTACTTC. The rearrangement links TRBV2 to TRBJ2-7; unclear D gene. Between the trimmed V and J ends, which lost 6 bases and 0 bases, there was a span of 12 bases. CDR1 SNHLY and CDR2 FYNNEI come from the germline V gene. The CDR3 runs to 14 residues.

The chain employs TRBV6-5 and TRBJ2-7, with 7 bases fitting TRBD1. V was pared by 2 bases and J by 3 bases, with 10 bases of the junction left unmatched. Germline V CDR1 and CDR2: MNHEY, SVGAGI. The CDR3 runs 16 residues. The CDR3 nucleotides are TGTGCCAGCAGTTACCTGACAGGGATCCCCCTCTACGAGCAGTACTTC. Translated: CASSYLTGIPLYEQYF.

This clonotype was observed a few times. The chain has TRBV19 and TRBJ1-1, with D perhaps matching TRBD1 (5 bases). The CDR3 loop spans 15 amino acids. The germline V and J ends were trimmed by 4 bases and 3 bases, with 15 bases remaining between them. Germline V gene lookup returns CDR1 LNHDA and CDR2 SQIVND (reference sequence). The CDR3 region is CASSTAAGKDTEAFF. In DNA, the CDR3 is TGTGCCAGTAGTACGGCAGCAGGGAAGGACACTGAAGCTTTCTTT.

This clonotype appeared a few times. V gene TRBV6-1 combines with J gene TRBJ1-5, with D perhaps matching TRBD1 (5 bases). Germline V gives CDR1 MNHNS, CDR2 SASEGT. The CDR3 is made up of 15 amino acids. Trimming took off 0 bases at V and 11 bases at J, with 17 bases between the two ends. CDR3 DNA: TGTGCCAGCAGTGAAGCCGCGGCGGGACTTTGGTCCCAGCATTTT. Translation gives CASSEAAAGLWSQHF.

The chain couples TRBV6-1 to TRBJ2-1; 13 bases are shared with TRBD2. Germline CDR1 reads MNHNS; CDR2 reads SASEGT. With 6 bases clipped from V and 0 bases from J, the junction kept 20 bases outside the gene matches. There are 22 residues in the CDR3. CDR3 loop: CASSPGLAGVRVVESSYNEQFF. The CDR3 DNA is TGTGCCAGCAGCCCTGGACTAGCGGGGGTCCGTGTGGTTGAGAGCTCCTACAATGAGCAGTTCTTC.

This chain uses TRBV6-1 with TRBJ1-2, with D possibly being TRBD1 (5 bases). The CDR3 sequence is 13 residues long. V lost 3 bases and J 4 bases, leaving 9 bases between the germline ends. Germline V lookup: CDR1 MNHNS, CDR2 SASEGT. The CDR3 region is CASSERGFYGYTF. CDR3 nucleotide sequence: TGTGCCAGCAGTGAGAGGGGCTTCTATGGCTACACCTTC.

The J gene is TRBJ1-2, the V gene TRBV6-1, with TRBD1 as a possible D gene (5 bases). The CDR3 contains 15 residues. Trimming took 7 bases from V and 1 from J, leaving 16 bases between them. Germline V gene lookup returns CDR1 MNHNS and CDR2 SASEGT. The CDR3 sequence: CASTWGVKDNYGYTF. CDR3 DNA sequence: TGTGCCAGCACCTGGGGGGTGAAGGATAACTATGGCTACACCTTC.

Only a few counts were recorded for this clonotype. The rearrangement links TRBV27 to TRBJ2-7; D unclear. Germline-derived CDR1 and CDR2 are MNHEY and SMNVEV (reference sequence). Trimming shortened V by 3 bases and J by 4 bases, and 10 bases separated the two germline ends. The CDR3 length is 13 residues. CDR3 DNA sequence: TGTGCCAGCAGTTTTCTCCCTTATTACGAGCAGTACTTC. This codes for CASSFLPYYEQYF.

This clonotype was counted many times. The chain joins TRBV9 to TRBJ2-7, with a weak D call TRBD1 (6 bases). V lost 2 bases and J lost 3, with 18 bases in between. CDR1 SGDLS and CDR2 YYNGEE come from the germline V gene. The CDR3 sequence is 16 residues long. The CDR3 nucleotides read TGTGCCAGCAGCGTCCGGATCCTGGGGGCTTACTACGAGCAGTACTTC. As protein: CASSVRILGAYYEQYF.